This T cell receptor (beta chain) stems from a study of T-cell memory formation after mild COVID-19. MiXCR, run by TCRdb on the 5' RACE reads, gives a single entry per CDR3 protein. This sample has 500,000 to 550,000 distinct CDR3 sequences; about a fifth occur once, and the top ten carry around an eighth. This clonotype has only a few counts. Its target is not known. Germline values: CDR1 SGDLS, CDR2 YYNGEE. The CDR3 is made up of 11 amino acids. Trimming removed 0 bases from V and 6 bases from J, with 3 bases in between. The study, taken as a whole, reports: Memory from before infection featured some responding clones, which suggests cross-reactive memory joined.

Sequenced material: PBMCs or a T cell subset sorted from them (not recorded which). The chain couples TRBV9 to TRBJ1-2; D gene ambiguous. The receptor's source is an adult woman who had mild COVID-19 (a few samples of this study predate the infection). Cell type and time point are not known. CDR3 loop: CASSVGNGYTF. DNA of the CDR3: TGTGCCAGCAGCGTAGGAAATGGCTACACCTTC. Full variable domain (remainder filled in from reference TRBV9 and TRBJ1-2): DSGVTQTPKHLITATGQRVTLRCSPRSGDLSVYWYQQSLDQGLQFLIQYYNGEERAKGNILERFSAQQFPDLHSELNLSSLELGDSALYFCASSVGNGYTFGSGTRLTVV.